The rows below give T cell receptor beta chains drawn from one sample of a study of cytomegalovirus exposure and HLA in healthy donors. Sequencing was performed with immunoSEQ multiplex PCR; in TCRdb, only in-frame clones are kept and a portion is missing. The profile shows about 110,000 clones, 76% of them singletons. The sequenced material came from PBMCs. These receptors all stem from a woman in her fifties or sixties in good health and CMV-seropositive. The CDR3 runs from the conserved cysteine through the conserved F or W. A D gene is named only where the DNA matches it firmly. Not every row has a clone size; where given, it reads once, few, many or a size class.

TRBJ2-7,TRBV6-6,TRBD1,16,.,CASSYGGQGASYEQYF,TGTGCCAGCAGTTACGGGGGACAGGGGGCTTCCTACGAGCAGTACTTC
TRBJ2-2,TRBV6-5,.,14,.,CASSYDRTTGELFF,TGTGCCAGCAGTTACGACAGAACCACCGGGGAGCTGTTTTTT
TRBJ2-3,TRBV7-2,.,15,once,CASSFQNPFTDTQYF,TGTGCCAGCAGCTTCCAGAACCCTTTCACAGATACGCAGTATTTT
TRBJ1-5,TRBV10-3,.,14,.,CAISGQLSNQPQHF,TGTGCCATCAGTGGACAGCTGAGCAATCAGCCCCAGCATTTT
TRBJ2-1,TRBV5-4,TRBD2,15,once,CASSLSGRALGEQFF,TGTGCCAGCAGCTTGAGCGGGAGGGCCCTCGGTGAGCAGTTCTTC
TRBJ2-7,TRBV6-1,.,16,.,CASSGVRGYPYYEQYF,TGTGCCAGCAGTGGTGTCAGGGGTTATCCCTACTACGAGCAGTACTTC
TRBJ1-6,TRBV7-9,.,14,.,CSSSLIQDNSPLHF,TGTTCCAGCAGCCTGATACAAGATAATTCACCCCTCCACTTT
TRBJ2-1,TRBV7-3,TRBD2,15,.,CASSLGLAVYNEQFF,TGTGCCAGCAGCCTCGGACTAGCGGTCTACAATGAGCAGTTCTTC
TRBJ2-2,TRBV7-2,.,13,.,CASSPLGTGELFF,TGTGCCAGCAGCCCCCTAGGCACCGGGGAGCTGTTTTTT
TRBJ2-3,TRBV7-3,.,14,few,CASSPRSSTDTQYF,TGTGCCAGCAGCCCGAGGTCTAGCACAGATACGCAGTATTTT
TRBJ1-1,TRBV7-9,.,13,.,CASSLNWATEAFF,TGTGCCAGCAGCTTGAACTGGGCCACTGAAGCTTTCTTT
TRBJ1-4,TRBV23-1,TRBD1,13,.,CATPLTGTEKLFF,TGCGCCACCCCGCTGACAGGGACCGAAAAACTGTTTTTT
TRBJ2-3,TRBV11-2,TRBD2,15,.,CASSLVGGGTDTQYF,TGTGCCAGCAGCTTGGTGGGAGGGGGCACAGATACGCAGTATTTT
TRBJ2-1,TRBV6-1,TRBD2,14,.,CASTRTSGGNEQFF,TGTGCCAGCACCCGGACTAGCGGGGGAAATGAGCAGTTCTTC
TRBJ1-5,TRBV4-1,TRBD1,15,.,CASSLGQDSNQPQHF,TGCGCCAGCAGCCTCGGACAGGATAGCAATCAGCCCCAGCATTTT
TRBJ2-7,TRBV11-1,TRBD2,12,.,CASSFGGGEQYF,TGTGCCAGCAGCTTCGGGGGGGGCGAGCAGTACTTC
TRBJ2-6,TRBV9,.,15,.,CASSLGGLGANGLTF,TGTGCCAGCAGCTTGGGGGGGCTCGGGGCCAACGGCCTGACTTTC
TRBJ2-5,TRBV9,TRBD2,16,.,CASSVESGRAGETQYF,TGTGCCAGCAGCGTAGAAAGCGGGAGGGCCGGAGAGACCCAGTACTTC
TRBJ2-5,TRBV27,.,15,.,CASSLLGLHQETQYF,TGTGCCAGCAGTTTATTGGGACTCCACCAAGAGACCCAGTACTTC
TRBJ2-5,TRBV29-1,.,14,.,CSVAPPPGQETQYF,TGCAGCGTTGCCCCCCCGCCAGGGCAAGAGACCCAGTACTTC
TRBJ2-7,TRBV4-3,.,13,few,CASSQGSGYEQYF,TGCGCCAGCAGCCAAGGGAGCGGCTACGAGCAGTACTTC
TRBJ1-1,TRBV5-4,TRBD1,13,.,CASSLGGTGEAFF,TGTGCCAGCAGCTTGGGGGGGACAGGGGAAGCTTTCTTT